The subject of this entry is one T cell receptor (beta chain). Antigen unknown. These data are taken from a study of cytomegalovirus exposure and HLA in healthy donors. The study's findings and limits: An analysis that came later showed most CMV-associated TCR beta chains appearing HLA-restricted. About 87% or about 30% of the time was how often most TCR beta V segments were productive, according to an earlier analysis.

From germline, CDR1 is MNHNS and CDR2 SASEGT. The CDR3 length is 17 residues. With 1 base removed from V and 3 bases from J, the gap between germline ends came to 16 bases. The PCR was carried out with 60 Vbeta primers and 13 Jbeta primers. Clones were sequenced by immunoSEQ multiplex PCR, and TCRdb holds only the in-frame ones, with some missing. The data hold about 87,000 clones, with roughly 72% observed a single time. This chain connects TRBV6-1 to TRBJ2-1; D uncertain. The TCR originated in a man aged 25 to 40 in good health and CMV-seropositive. Sequencing used PBMCs. Here the CDR3 DNA reads TGTGCCAGCAGTGAAGACCTAGGTGAGGTCGTCTACAATGAGCAGTTCTTC. It codes for CASSEDLGEVVYNEQFF.